Each of the 20 T cell receptor beta chains below was sequenced from the same sample in a study of T cell responses to AZD1222 COVID-19 vaccine. The protocol was immunoSEQ multiplex PCR, while the TCRdb copy is restricted to in-frame clones and leaves out a portion. Among over 120,000 clones listed, roughly 94% were seen once. The sequencing here drew on peripheral blood, taken on day 0 of AZD1222 vaccination. The receptors here all came from an adult in good health.

The gene calls are TRBV9 and TRBJ1-1; D remains ambiguous. This CDR3 has 14 residues. Deletions cut 0 bases from V and 1 base from J, with 7 bases between. CDR1 and CDR2 (germline): SGDLS, YYNGEE. CDR3 region: CASSVVQENTEAFF. CDR3 DNA: TGTGCCAGCAGCGTAGTTCAGGAGAACACTGAAGCTTTCTTT.

This clone was recorded only once. This chain links TRBV27 with TRBJ2-3; D not certain. V lost 7 bases, J lost 3 bases, and 5 bases lay in between. Germline assignment: CDR1 MNHEY and CDR2 SMNVEV (reference sequence). There are 11 residues in the CDR3. In nucleotides, the CDR3 is TGTGCCAGCATGGGGACAGATACGCAGTATTTT. It yields the protein CASMGTDTQYF.

The J gene is TRBJ2-3, the V gene TRBV27, with D possibly TRBD1 on 5 matching bases. The germline CDR1 and CDR2 sequences are MNHEY and SMNVEV (reference sequence). Trimming shortened V by 6 bases and J by 3 bases, and 10 bases separated the two germline ends. This CDR3 region has 13 residues. The CDR3 sequence is CASSQGITDTQYF. The CDR3 bases are TGTGCCAGCAGCCAGGGTATAACAGATACGCAGTATTTT.

The CDR3 coding sequence is TGCGCCAGCAGCTTGAGTGGCGGGGACTATGGCTACACCTTC. It translates to CASSLSGGDYGYTF. This chain connects TRBV5-1 to TRBJ1-2; no firm D call. The CDR3 sequence is 14 residues long. The V gene lost 1 base and the J gene lost 3 bases, with 10 bases spanning the gap. Germline V gives CDR1 SGHRS, CDR2 YFSETQ.

The genes are TRBV6-6 and TRBJ1-4, with D maybe TRBD1 (5 bases). The V end was cut by 0 bases, the J end by 8 bases, with 10 bases between. The germline gives CDR1 MNHNY, CDR2 SVGAGI (reference sequence). This CDR3 has 14 amino acids. The CDR3 protein is CASSYSEGKEKLFF. The CDR3 bases are TGTGCCAGCAGTTACTCAGAGGGGAAGGAAAAACTGTTTTTT.

The chain uses TRBV9 and TRBJ1-4, with 10 bases matching TRBD1. Germline V gives CDR1 SGDLS, CDR2 YYNGEE. After removal of 3 bases from V and 11 bases from J, the junction contained 7 bases not matched to a gene. The CDR3 sequence is 14 residues long. Here the CDR3 DNA reads TGTGCCAGCAGCGAACGACAGGGGGCAGTGAAACTGTTTTTT. Amino acids: CASSERQGAVKLFF.

The chain is built from TRBV28 and TRBJ1-4; D perhaps matches TRBD1 (6 bases). With 6 bases removed from V and 5 bases from J, the gap between germline ends came to 10 bases. The CDR3 has 13 residues. In germline, CDR1 is MDHEN, CDR2 SYDVKM. The CDR3 nucleotides read TGTGCCAGCAGCACCGGGACAAATGAAAAACTGTTTTTT. Its protein product is CASSTGTNEKLFF.

The V gene is TRBV6-2 or TRBV6-3, the J gene TRBJ2-2; 16 positions agree with TRBD2. This CDR3 contains 20 residues. J lost 4 bases, V lost 2 bases, and 10 bases had no gene match. CDR1 and CDR2 (germline): MNHEY, SVGEGT. The CDR3 nucleotides read TGTGCCAGCAGTTACCCGCCGGGACTAGCGGGGGGGCGCGTCACCGGGGAGCTGTTTTTT. Its translation is CASSYPPGLAGGRVTGELFF.

The chain carries TRBV5-6 and TRBJ1-2; D call uncertain. Germline CDR1 reads SGHDT; CDR2 reads YYEEEE. CDR3 size: 14 residues. V was shortened by 4 bases and J by 4 bases, with 14 bases between the two germline ends. The CDR3 DNA is TGTGCCAGCAGCGCCGGTCGGATTTTCTATGGCTACACCTTC. Protein sequence: CASSAGRIFYGYTF.

V usage is TRBV5-1 and J usage is TRBJ1-3, with 7 nucleotides matching TRBD1. Per germline, CDR1 SGHRS and CDR2 YFSETQ. CDR3 length: 19 amino acids. With 0 bases clipped from V and 0 bases from J, the junction kept 12 bases outside the gene matches. The DNA for the CDR3 is TGCGCCAGCAGCTTGGCGCTACCGGGACAGCATATCTCTGGAAACACCATATATTTT. This translates into CASSLALPGQHISGNTIYF.

The chain employs TRBV10-3 and TRBJ1-2; 10 nucleotides agree with TRBD1. Germline V lookup: CDR1 ENHRY, CDR2 SYGVKD. The length of the CDR3 is 14 residues. V was pared by 8 bases and J by 8 bases, with 11 bases of the junction left unmatched. The CDR3 coding sequence is TGTGCCATCCGGCCGCCCGACAGGGGGCAGGGCTACACCTTC. Translated: CAIRPPDRGQGYTF.

This clone appeared a single time. This sequence joins TRBV18 and TRBJ2-5; D possibly corresponds to TRBD1 (6 bases). Trimming took 3 bases from V and 4 from J, leaving 15 bases between them. This CDR3 has 15 amino acids. The germline gives CDR1 KGHSH, CDR2 LQKENI. The CDR3 sequence is CASSPPGQPRETQYF. The CDR3 nucleotides read TGTGCCAGCTCACCCCCGGGACAACCAAGAGAGACCCAGTACTTC.

The J gene is TRBJ1-5, the V gene TRBV18, with unresolved D. V gave up 3 bases and J gave up 7 bases, with 10 bases separating them. The CDR3 has 13 amino acids. Germline V gene sequence: CDR1 KGHSH, CDR2 LQKENI. The CDR3 bases are TGTGCCAGCTCACCCTTCGCAGGCCAGCCCCAGCATTTT. It translates to CASSPFAGQPQHF.

V usage is TRBV12-3 or TRBV12-4 and J usage is TRBJ2-2; no clear D gene. V was pared by 5 bases and J by 8 bases, with 9 bases between. The CDR3 spans 12 residues. The CDR3: CASSLREGELFF. The CDR3 coding sequence is TGTGCCAGCAGTCTTAGGGAAGGGGAGCTGTTTTTT.

J is TRBJ1-2 and V is TRBV7-9; D is undetermined. CDR1 is SEHNR, CDR2 FQNEAQ, per germline (reference sequence). CDR3 length: 13 residues. The V gene lost 2 bases and the J gene lost 4 bases, with 8 bases spanning the gap. The CDR3 sequence is CASSLLGSYGYTF. The CDR3 bases are TGTGCCAGCAGCTTATTGGGATCCTATGGCTACACCTTC.

The rearrangement joins TRBV4-2 to TRBJ2-6; possible D gene TRBD1, 6 bases. V gave up 4 bases and J gave up 2 bases, with 12 bases separating them. The CDR3 sequence is 16 residues long. The germline V gene has CDR1 LGHNA and CDR2 YNFKEQ. In nucleotides, the CDR3 is TGTGCCAGCAGCCGGGGGCCTGTGACTGGGGCCAACGTCCTGACTTTC. This encodes CASSRGPVTGANVLTF.

The chain links TRBV18 to TRBJ1-4, with TRBD1 as a possible D gene (5 bases). Trimming stripped 2 bases from V and 5 bases from J, with 12 bases between. CDR1 KGHSH and CDR2 LQKENI come from the germline V gene. CDR3 length: 15 residues. CDR3: CASSPEDRLNEKLFF. The DNA of the CDR3 is TGTGCCAGCTCACCAGAAGACAGATTAAATGAAAAACTGTTTTTT.

This chain connects TRBV13 to TRBJ1-6; D is undetermined. CDR3 length: 13 residues. Germline CDR1 reads PRHDT; CDR2 reads FYEKMQ (reference sequence). With 3 bases removed from V and 7 bases from J, the gap between germline ends came to 7 bases. The CDR3 loop is CASSLEENSPLHF. CDR3 coding DNA: TGTGCCAGCAGCTTGGAGGAAAATTCACCCCTCCACTTT.

For this clone: Additional DNA sequences in this sample encode the identical CDR3. The chain recombines TRBV7-9 with TRBJ2-2; D not resolved. V was cut by 8 bases and J by 0 bases, with 13 bases left in between. The CDR3 is 15 residues long. Germline V CDR1 and CDR2: SEHNR, FQNEAQ (reference sequence). This CDR3 is CASSRWQPNTGELFF. CDR3 bases: TGTGCCAGCTCACGCTGGCAGCCGAACACCGGGGAGCTGTTTTTT. Using reference TRBV7-9 and TRBJ2-2 for the parts outside the CDR3, the full variable domain is DTGVSQNPRHKITKRGQNVTFRCDPISEHNRLYWYRQTLGQGPEFLTYFQNEAQLEKSRLLSDRFSAERPKGSFSTLEIQRTEQGDSAMYLCASSRWQPNTGELFFGEGSRLTVL.

The rearrangement joins TRBV3-1 (or the pseudogene TRBV3-2) to TRBJ2-7; D unclear. The CDR3 loop spans 14 amino acids. V was trimmed by 5 bases and J by 0 bases, leaving 11 bases between them. CDR1 LGHDT and CDR2 YNNKEL come from the germline V gene (reference sequence). The CDR3 here is CASSVGRASYEQYF. CDR3 nucleotide sequence: TGTGCCAGCAGCGTCGGAAGAGCCTCCTACGAGCAGTACTTC.